Listed here are 25 T cell receptor beta chains from one sample, sequenced in a study of blood T cell repertoires in COVID-19. TCRdb's copy holds only in-frame clones and misses some; the assay was immunoSEQ multiplex PCR. Of 62,000 or so clones listed, approximately 78% are singletons. The material sequenced was peripheral blood. These receptors were collected from a man aged 55 to 70 with COVID-19, enrolled during active disease.

This clone was found once. As DNA, the CDR3 is TGTGCCAGCAGCTCAGAGCGGGGGGCTAACTACAATGAGCAGTTCTTC. Translated, it gives CASSSERGANYNEQFF. The chain recombines TRBV11-2 with TRBJ2-1; 9 nucleotides line up with TRBD2. CDR1 and CDR2 from the germline V gene are SGHAT and FQNNGV. This CDR3 region has 16 residues. The junction had 7 bases not matched to a gene; V was cut back by 4 bases and J by 3 bases.

V usage is TRBV28 and J usage is TRBJ2-7; D may be TRBD2 (5 bases). Between the trimmed V and J ends, which lost 2 bases and 3 bases, there was a span of 8 bases. Germline V lookup: CDR1 MDHEN, CDR2 SYDVKM. The CDR3 is made up of 13 amino acids. CDR3 sequence reads: CASSLTGDYEQYF. The CDR3, as DNA: TGTGCCAGCAGTTTAACCGGGGACTACGAGCAGTACTTC.

With regard to this clone: The sample carries other DNA sequences with the same CDR3. The chain employs TRBV12-3 or TRBV12-4 and TRBJ2-6; D is unresolved. The ends were cut back, 3 bases at V and 4 bases at J, with 4 bases in the middle. This CDR3 comprises 13 residues. In DNA form, the CDR3 reads TGTGCCAGCAGTTTGTTAGGGGCCAACGTCCTGACTTTC. Translating it yields CASSLLGANVLTF.

The chain is built from TRBV19 and TRBJ1-1, with TRBD1 identical over 8 bases. The trim removed 6 bases at V and 3 bases at J, leaving 9 bases unmatched. The CDR3 sequence is 15 residues long. The germline V gene encodes CDR1 LNHDA and CDR2 SQIVND (reference sequence). This CDR3 is CASRDQGAGDTEAFF. As DNA, the CDR3 is TGTGCCAGTAGGGACCAGGGGGCAGGCGACACTGAAGCTTTCTTT.

This rearrangement joins TRBV5-1 to TRBJ2-7; 8 nucleotides line up with TRBD1. The CDR3 runs to 16 residues. The J segment lost 0 bases and the V segment lost 4 bases, leaving 9 bases of the junction unmatched. Germline loops: CDR1 SGHRS, CDR2 YFSETQ. CDR3 sequence (DNA): TGCGCCAGCAGCCCTTCAGGGGGCACTCACTCCTACGAGCAGTACTTC. Translated: CASSPSGGTHSYEQYF.

The table lists this clone with a count of one. The V and J genes are TRBV12-3 or TRBV12-4 and TRBJ1-1; no firm D call. This CDR3 has 11 residues. The germline V and J ends were trimmed by 6 bases and 3 bases, with 5 bases remaining between them. The CDR3 here is CASSHYTEAFF. The CDR3 region has the DNA TGTGCCAGCAGCCACTACACTGAAGCTTTCTTT.

The rearrangement uses TRBV2 and TRBJ1-1; the D is unclear. The V and J ends lost 8 bases and 0 bases respectively, with 10 bases between them. The germline gives CDR1 SNHLY, CDR2 FYNNEI. CDR3 size: 13 residues. The CDR3 loop reads CASFDTMNTEAFF. CDR3 bases: TGTGCCAGCTTTGACACCATGAACACTGAAGCTTTCTTT.

The chain recombines TRBV11-3 with TRBJ2-2; 7 bases agree with TRBD2. CDR1 SGHNT and CDR2 YENEEA come from the germline V gene. The CDR3 covers 17 residues. The junction had 13 bases not matched to a gene; V was cut back by 4 bases and J by 5 bases. The CDR3 DNA is TGTGCCAGCAGCTACGAAGCGGGAAGGTCTCGAACCGGGGAGCTGTTTTTT. Translating gives CASSYEAGRSRTGELFF. Full variable domain (rest looked up from reference TRBV11-3 and TRBJ2-2): EAGVVQSPRYKIIEKKQPVAFWCNPISGHNTLYWYLQNLGQGPELLIRYENEEAVDDSQLPKDRFSAERLKGVDSTLKIQPAELGDSAVYLCASSYEAGRSRTGELFFGEGSRLTVL.

This clone was seen once. CDR3 sequence (DNA): TGCGCCAGCAGCTTACAGGGAACCGCGATAGCCAAAAACATTCAGTACTTC. Translated: CASSLQGTAIAKNIQYF. The chain has TRBV5-1 and TRBJ2-4; weak D call: TRBD1 (6 bases). CDR3 length equals 17 residues. In germline, CDR1 is SGHRS, CDR2 YFSETQ. V was trimmed by 2 bases and J by 0 bases, leaving 15 bases between them.

This chain connects TRBV19 to TRBJ1-6, with a possible D match to TRBD1 (6 bases). The CDR3 contains 17 residues. V shed 2 bases and J shed 9 bases, with 20 bases lying between them. In germline, CDR1 is LNHDA, CDR2 SQIVND (reference sequence). The CDR3 nucleotides read TGTGCCAGTAGTATACCCCACCCCTCAGGGGTCTCTTCACCCCTCCACTTT. This translates into CASSIPHPSGVSSPLHF.

This rearrangement joins TRBV6-5 to TRBJ2-3; 8 nucleotides align to TRBD2. Germline values: CDR1 MNHEY, CDR2 SVGAGI. The CDR3 extends over 15 amino acids. V was pared by 7 bases and J by 2 bases, with 8 bases of the junction left unmatched. Written as DNA, the CDR3 is TGTGCCAGCAAAGCAGTAGCGGGAAACACAGATACGCAGTATTTT. Its protein product is CASKAVAGNTDTQYF.

The chain is built from TRBV12-3 or TRBV12-4 and TRBJ2-7, with TRBD2 matching 8 bases. With V trimmed by 8 bases and J by 6 bases, 9 bases remained unmatched. The CDR3 runs 13 residues. CDR3 region: CASGRGGFGEQYF. Here the CDR3 DNA reads TGTGCCAGCGGACGGGGGGGATTCGGCGAGCAGTACTTC.

This clone came up once. The chain couples TRBV12-3 or TRBV12-4 to TRBJ2-7; D unresolved. The CDR3 is 12 amino acids. Trimming stripped 3 bases from V and 1 base from J, with 4 bases between. CDR3 residues: CASSFRSYEQYF. CDR3 sequence (DNA): TGTGCCAGCAGTTTCCGGTCCTACGAGCAGTACTTC.

This clone was detected a few times. The chain employs TRBV18 and TRBJ2-5; D ambiguous. The germline V and J ends were trimmed by 1 base and 3 bases, with 24 bases remaining between them. CDR1 and CDR2 from the germline V gene are KGHSH and LQKENI. The CDR3 totals 19 residues. CDR3 nucleotides: TGTGCCAGCTCACCACTCGCGCGCGGCGGAACCAACTCCAAAGAGACCCAGTACTTC. Protein: CASSPLARGGTNSKETQYF.

The chain employs TRBV30 and TRBJ1-5; possibly TRBD1 for D (5 bases). This CDR3 has 18 amino acids. CDR1 and CDR2 from the germline V gene are GTSNPN and SVGIG (reference sequence). Deletions cut 2 bases from V and 9 bases from J, with 29 bases between. CDR3 in DNA: TGTGCCTGGAGTCCCGCTTATCCCGCCAGGGACTTATCACGGCCCCAGCATTTT. This codes for CAWSPAYPARDLSRPQHF.

The chain employs TRBV5-1 and TRBJ2-5; 13 bases align to TRBD2. Germline V gives CDR1 SGHRS, CDR2 YFSETQ. Losses at the gene ends were 4 bases for V and 3 bases for J; bases not matched to a gene: 9. This CDR3 has 17 residues. This CDR3 is CASSPGLAGDLEETQYF. CDR3 nucleotide sequence: TGCGCCAGCAGCCCCGGACTAGCGGGGGACCTGGAAGAGACCCAGTACTTC.

The rearrangement uses TRBV29-1 and TRBJ1-6, with TRBD1 identical over 9 bases. The CDR3 totals 14 residues. Germline CDR1 and CDR2: SQVTM and ANQGSEA. V dropped 6 bases and J dropped 4; count of bases not matched to a gene: 4. The CDR3 region is CSVRDREYNSPLHF. CDR3 nucleotide sequence: TGCAGCGTCCGGGACAGGGAATATAATTCACCCCTCCACTTT.

This chain links TRBV5-1 with TRBJ2-1; a possible D gene is TRBD2 (6 bases). From germline, CDR1 is SGHRS and CDR2 YFSETQ. The CDR3 spans 13 residues. V lost 4 bases and J 7 bases, leaving 12 bases between the germline ends. CDR3 residues: CASSPGEVNEQFF. CDR3 coding DNA: TGCGCCAGCAGCCCGGGAGAAGTTAATGAGCAGTTCTTC.

The V and J genes are TRBV21-1 and TRBJ2-5; the table's TRBD2 call for D was not verified on the DNA. TRBV21-1 is marked as a pseudogene. The CDR3 length is 15 residues. As DNA, the CDR3 is TGTGCCAGCAGCAAAGCTAGCGGCAGATGTCAAACCCAGTACTTC. It specifies CASSKASGRCQTQYF.

The CDR3 here is CASSSPSGSYEQYF. The CDR3 bases are TGTGCCAGCAGTAGCCCTAGCGGGAGTTACGAGCAGTACTTC. V usage is TRBV6-5 and J usage is TRBJ2-7; 10 bases map to TRBD2. The V and J ends lost 5 bases and 4 bases, in that order; junction bases with no gene match: 5. The germline V gene encodes CDR1 MNHEY and CDR2 SVGAGI. The length of the CDR3 is 14 residues.

This chain joins TRBV2 and TRBJ2-1; TRBD2 might be the D (6 bases). The CDR3 spans 15 residues. V gave up 1 base and J gave up 2 bases, with 9 bases separating them. The germline V gene has CDR1 SNHLY and CDR2 FYNNEI. CDR3 coding DNA: TGTGCCAGCAGTGAAGTTGGGAGGCCCTACAATGAGCAGTTCTTC. It specifies CASSEVGRPYNEQFF.

The chain is built from TRBV11-2 and TRBJ2-3; TRBD1 agrees at 9 bases. The J segment lost 4 bases and the V segment lost 1 base, leaving 6 bases of the junction unmatched. Looked up from germline, CDR1 is SGHAT and CDR2 is FQNNGV. The CDR3 sequence is 16 residues long. The CDR3 DNA reads as TGTGCCAGCAGCTTAGTAAGGACAGGGGCGCCAGATACGCAGTATTTT. Its protein product is CASSLVRTGAPDTQYF.

The chain links TRBV21-1 to TRBJ2-7; no DNA check was done on the table's D call, TRBD2. TRBV21-1 is given as a pseudogene. The CDR3 covers 14 residues. In DNA, the CDR3 is TGTGCCAGCAGCAAATCCAGGAGGATGAACGAGCAGTACTTC. Translated, it gives CASSKSRRMNEQYF.

The chain combines TRBV12-3 or TRBV12-4 with TRBJ2-1; no firm D call. This CDR3 has 11 residues. Trimming removed 3 bases at V and 8 bases at J, with 5 bases between. CDR3 DNA sequence: TGTGCCAGCAGTTTTGTCGATGAGCAGTTCTTC. It yields the protein CASSFVDEQFF.

This rearrangement joins TRBV7-3 to TRBJ2-5, with D possibly being TRBD2 (7 bases). Trimming stripped 5 bases from V and 2 bases from J, with 18 bases between. The CDR3 has 16 amino acids. The germline gives CDR1 SGHTA, CDR2 FQGTGA. CDR3 sequence (DNA): TGTGCCAGCAGCCCGACAAGCGGGGACAATCAAGAGACCCAGTACTTC. It is translated as CASSPTSGDNQETQYF.